This passage covers 29 T cell receptor beta chains from one sample sequenced in a study of blood T cell repertoires in COVID-19. Repertoires were generated with immunoSEQ multiplex PCR, while TCRdb's copy carries only in-frame clones and drops some. This sample carries nearly 80,000 clones, 84% of them seen once, and the ten largest clones take roughly 4%. The sequenced sample was peripheral blood. These receptors were taken from a middle-aged man with acute or convalescent COVID-19.

This clone occurred a few times. This chain connects TRBV28 to TRBJ1-1; 7 positions match TRBD1. The CDR3 spans 13 residues. V lost 6 bases and J lost 10; bases outside the gene matches: 11. Germline assignment: CDR1 MDHEN and CDR2 SYDVKM. Here the CDR3 DNA reads TGTGCCAGCAGGGGGACCAGGGGGACTCGAGCTTTCTTT. Its translation: CASRGTRGTRAFF.

The chain uses TRBV7-9 and TRBJ2-5; perhaps TRBD1 as D (6 bases). Germline V gene sequence: CDR1 SEHNR, CDR2 FQNEAQ (reference sequence). With 6 bases removed from V and 5 bases from J, the gap between germline ends came to 16 bases. The CDR3 is made up of 14 amino acids. The CDR3 DNA is TGTGCCAGCAGGGACGCAGGGACAAAGGAGACCCAGTACTTC. Amino acids: CASRDAGTKETQYF. The whole variable domain, remainder taken from reference TRBV7-9 and TRBJ2-5, is DTGVSQNPRHKITKRGQNVTFRCDPISEHNRLYWYRQTLGQGPEFLTYFQNEAQLEKSRLLSDRFSAERPKGSFSTLEIQRTEQGDSAMYLCASRDAGTKETQYFGPGTRLLVL.

The chain employs TRBV7-2 and TRBJ1-6; 7 positions agree with TRBD1. This CDR3 spans 16 amino acids. Germline-derived CDR1 and CDR2 are SGHTA and FQGNSA. V lost 1 base and J lost 7; bases outside the gene matches: 7. This chain's CDR3 is CASSLGMGQPNSPLHF. In DNA form, the CDR3 reads TGTGCCAGCAGCTTAGGAATGGGACAGCCGAATTCACCCCTCCACTTT.

The chain is built from TRBV6-6 and TRBJ2-7, with D maybe TRBD1 (5 bases). Germline CDR1 MNHNY, CDR2 SVGAGI (reference sequence). This CDR3 contains 14 residues. With 5 bases removed from V and 6 bases from J, the gap between germline ends came to 17 bases. The CDR3, as DNA: TGTGCCAGCAGTCCGTGGACATACCTCCGCGAGCAGTACTTC. Amino acids: CASSPWTYLREQYF.

The chain couples TRBV7-2 to TRBJ1-6; D might be TRBD1 (6 bases). Deletions cut 5 bases from V and 7 bases from J, with 12 bases between. The V gene's germline CDR1 is SGHTA and CDR2 FQGNSA. There are 14 residues in the CDR3. The CDR3 nucleotides are TGTGCCAGCAGCCAACAGGGAGGGAATTCACCCCTCCACTTT. It encodes CASSQQGGNSPLHF.

The chain links TRBV6-5 to TRBJ1-6, with 8 bases identical to TRBD1. Germline values: CDR1 MNHEY, CDR2 SVGAGI. There are 16 residues in the CDR3. The trim removed 4 bases at V and 10 bases at J, leaving 12 bases unmatched. CDR3 protein: CASSLRADRDGSPLHF. Written as DNA, the CDR3 is TGTGCCAGCAGTTTAAGGGCGGACAGGGATGGGTCACCCCTCCACTTT.

V gene TRBV19 combines with J gene TRBJ1-1; D not resolved. Germline CDR1 LNHDA, CDR2 SQIVND (reference sequence). V was clipped by 3 bases and J by 5 bases, with 10 bases between them. The CDR3 has 13 amino acids. CDR3 residues: CASSIPFGTEAFF. CDR3 bases: TGTGCCAGTAGTATCCCCTTCGGTACTGAAGCTTTCTTT.

The genes are TRBV4-2 and TRBJ2-5; tentatively, D is TRBD2 (6 bases). The CDR3 runs 14 residues. V was pared by 1 base and J by 4 bases, with 10 bases between. Germline V CDR1 and CDR2: LGHNA, YNFKEQ. The CDR3: CASSQGLEIETQYF. The CDR3 DNA sequence: TGTGCCAGCAGCCAAGGACTAGAAATAGAGACCCAGTACTTC.

The chain recombines TRBV7-9 with TRBJ1-1; D possibly corresponds to TRBD1 (6 bases). The germline V gene encodes CDR1 SEHNR and CDR2 FQNEAQ (reference sequence). Between the trimmed V and J ends, which lost 0 bases and 4 bases, there was a span of 9 bases. CDR3 length: 14 residues. The CDR3 DNA is TGTGCCAGCAGCTTAGCAGGGGGGGTCACTGAAGCTTTCTTT. Translation gives CASSLAGGVTEAFF.

The chain is built from TRBV6-1 and TRBJ2-7, with D possibly matching TRBD1 (5 bases). Germline CDR1 and CDR2: MNHNS and SASEGT. The V end was cut by 3 bases, the J end by 6 bases, with 15 bases between. The CDR3 is made up of 14 amino acids. The CDR3 coding sequence is TGTGCCAGCAGTGACAGGGAAATATGGGGCGAGCAGTACTTC. Its translation is CASSDREIWGEQYF.

The V and J genes are TRBV19 and TRBJ1-4; D gene uncertain. The CDR3 has 15 residues. Germline V gene sequence: CDR1 LNHDA, CDR2 SQIVND (reference sequence). The V and J ends lost 3 bases and 3 bases respectively, with 11 bases between them. This CDR3 is CASSIGERANEKLFF. Here the CDR3 DNA reads TGTGCCAGTAGTATTGGGGAGAGAGCTAATGAAAAACTGTTTTTT.

The chain has TRBV11-2 and TRBJ1-5; D perhaps matches TRBD1 (5 bases). Between the trimmed V and J ends, which lost 3 bases and 5 bases, there was a span of 11 bases. Germline values: CDR1 SGHAT, CDR2 FQNNGV. The CDR3 is 14 amino acids. CDR3 sequence (DNA): TGTGCCAGCAGCTTTGGCGGGACCGATCAGCCCCAGCATTTT. Translation gives CASSFGGTDQPQHF.

The V call is TRBV5-5, the J call TRBJ2-5; 11 nucleotides align to TRBD2. Trimming cost V 1 base and J 4 bases; bases outside gene matches: 3. Germline CDR1 reads SGHKS; CDR2 reads YYEKEE (reference sequence). The CDR3 runs to 15 residues. The CDR3 DNA reads as TGTGCCAGCAGCTTGTCGACTAGCGGGGCAGAGACCCAGTACTTC. Residues: CASSLSTSGAETQYF.

The V gene is TRBV5-1, the J gene TRBJ1-3; the D gene is possibly TRBD1 (6 bases). V shed 4 bases and J shed 2 bases, with 13 bases lying between them. From germline, CDR1 is SGHRS and CDR2 YFSETQ. The CDR3 has 15 residues. The CDR3 DNA reads as TGCGCCAGCAGCGTGCAGGGGCTCGCTGGAAACACCATATATTTT. As protein: CASSVQGLAGNTIYF.

This rearrangement joins TRBV14 to TRBJ1-1; TRBD1 matches at 7 bases. With 1 base clipped from V and 3 bases from J, the junction kept 5 bases outside the gene matches. This CDR3 is 15 amino acids long. The germline CDR1 and CDR2 sequences are SGHDN and FVKESK. CDR3 sequence reads: CASSQGVTGHTEAFF. DNA of the CDR3: TGTGCCAGCAGCCAAGGAGTGACAGGGCACACTGAAGCTTTCTTT.

This clone has only one observation. This sequence joins TRBV4-3 and TRBJ2-1; 9 bases match TRBD2. The CDR3 extends over 16 amino acids. The ends lost 0 bases at V and 8 bases at J; junction bases unmatched: 8. Germline V gene data show CDR1 as LGHNA and CDR2 as YSLEER. CDR3 nucleotide sequence: TGCGCCAGCAGCCAAGATCTGGCGGGAGGGTGGGATGAGCAGTTCTTC. Its translation: CASSQDLAGGWDEQFF.

This rearrangement joins TRBV7-9 to TRBJ2-3; D is ambiguous. Trimming removed 3 bases at V and 2 bases at J, with 9 bases between. The germline V gene has CDR1 SEHNR and CDR2 FQNEAQ (reference sequence). The CDR3 totals 14 residues. CDR3 loop: CASSFRASTDTQYF. DNA of the CDR3: TGTGCCAGCAGCTTCCGAGCGTCCACAGATACGCAGTATTTT.

CDR3 protein: CASSAVLGTSGNEQFF. The CDR3 DNA follows: TGTGCCAGTAGTGCCGTTTTGGGGACTAGCGGGAATGAGCAGTTCTTC. The rearrangement links TRBV19 to TRBJ2-1; 12 bases line up with TRBD2. The ends lost 5 bases at V and 7 bases at J; junction bases unmatched: 9. The CDR3 runs to 16 residues. The germline gives CDR1 LNHDA, CDR2 SQIVND (reference sequence). The variable domain in full, completed from reference TRBV19 and TRBJ2-1, reads DGGITQSPKYLFRKEGQNVTLSCEQNLNHDAMYWYRQDPGQGLRLIYYSQIVNDFQKGDIAEGYSVSREKKESFPLTVTSAQKNPTAFYLCASSAVLGTSGNEQFFGPGTRLTVL.

The chain couples TRBV13 to TRBJ2-1; 11 bases align to TRBD2. Per the germline V gene, CDR1 is PRHDT and CDR2 is FYEKMQ (reference sequence). This CDR3 contains 15 residues. Trimming at V came to 6 bases and at J to 4 bases, leaving 5 bases not matched to a gene. The CDR3 region has the DNA TGTGCCAGCAGACCGGGACTAGCGGCTTACAATGAGCAGTTCTTC. This sequence encodes CASRPGLAAYNEQFF.

The CDR3 nucleotides are TGTGCCAGCAGTAGGTTCCTAGGGCAGTACTTC. Translated, it gives CASSRFLGQYF. The gene calls are TRBV6-6 and TRBJ2-7; no clear D gene. The CDR3 length is 11 residues. Trimming pared 5 bases from V and 9 bases from J, leaving 11 bases between. Germline V CDR1 and CDR2: MNHNY, SVGAGI (reference sequence).

This chain connects TRBV25-1 to TRBJ1-1; 7 bases match TRBD1. The CDR3 length is 15 residues. After removal of 3 bases from V and 4 bases from J, the junction contained 8 bases not matched to a gene. Per the germline V gene, CDR1 is MGHDK and CDR2 is SYGVNS. CDR3 nucleotide sequence: TGTGCCAGCAGTGACCTGCCAGGGGGGAGCACTGAAGCTTTCTTT. It encodes CASSDLPGGSTEAFF. Looking up the rest from reference TRBV25-1 and TRBJ1-1 gives the full variable domain: EADIYQTPRYLVIGTGKKITLECSQTMGHDKMYWYQQDPGMELHLIHYSYGVNSTEKGDLSSESTVSRIRTEHFPLTLESARPSHTSQYLCASSDLPGGSTEAFFGQGTRLTVV.

The chain has TRBV28 and TRBJ2-2, with D unresolved. The CDR3 sequence is 13 residues long. Germline assignment: CDR1 MDHEN and CDR2 SYDVKM. V lost 7 bases and J lost 8, with 14 bases in between. CDR3 residues: CASTETGSGELFF. CDR3 coding DNA: TGTGCCAGCACCGAGACTGGCAGTGGGGAGCTGTTTTTT.

The chain links TRBV7-9 to TRBJ1-2; 8 bases are shared with TRBD1. With V trimmed by 5 bases and J by 5 bases, 4 bases remained unmatched. Germline V gene data show CDR1 as SEHNR and CDR2 as FQNEAQ (reference sequence). The CDR3 length is 13 residues. The CDR3 nucleotides read TGTGCCAGCAGCCTAAGACAGGGGTATGGCTACACCTTC. Protein product: CASSLRQGYGYTF.

About this clone: The junction shows a germline mismatch at one end, possibly a read error. The gene calls are TRBV11-2 and TRBJ2-7; the match to TRBD1 covers 7 bases. The CDR3 is made up of 12 amino acids. Looked up from germline, CDR1 is SGHAT and CDR2 is FQNNGV. The CDR3 DNA sequence: TGTGCCAGCAGCGCTAGGGACAGTGGGGGTACTTTC. Amino acid sequence: CASSARDSGGTF.

This clone was observed once. The rearrangement links TRBV4-1 to TRBJ2-7; the D is unclear. The CDR3 consists of 15 residues. The germline V and J ends were trimmed by 0 bases and 0 bases, with 9 bases remaining between them. Germline CDR1 is MGHRA and CDR2 is YSYEKL. The CDR3 DNA sequence: TGCGCCAGCAGCCAAGATCATCTGGCCTCCTACGAGCAGTACTTC. It yields the protein CASSQDHLASYEQYF.

The chain is built from TRBV19 and TRBJ2-6; no clear D gene. The CDR3 contains 14 residues. Trimming shortened V by 4 bases and J by 4 bases, and 8 bases separated the two germline ends. Germline V CDR1 and CDR2: LNHDA, SQIVND (reference sequence). Written as DNA, the CDR3 is TGTGCCAGTAGTACCGCCGGGGGGGCCAACGTCCTGACTTTC. Its translation is CASSTAGGANVLTF.

V usage is TRBV3-1 (or the pseudogene TRBV3-2) and J usage is TRBJ2-7, with TRBD1 matching over 10 bases. This CDR3 is built from 18 residues. The V and J ends lost 4 bases and 3 bases, in that order; junction bases with no gene match: 15. Germline V CDR1 and CDR2: LGHDT, YNNKEL (reference sequence). The CDR3, as DNA: TGTGCCAGCAGCCGTTCTTTTAGGCGCGGGACAGGGGACTACGAGCAGTACTTC. Translating gives CASSRSFRRGTGDYEQYF.

V usage is TRBV5-1 and J usage is TRBJ2-1; D not resolved. This CDR3 region has 14 residues. The germline V gene has CDR1 SGHRS and CDR2 YFSETQ. The V gene lost 2 bases and the J gene lost 3 bases, with 9 bases spanning the gap. The CDR3 bases are TGCGCCAGCAGCTTTGCCAGGCTCTACAATGAGCAGTTCTTC. This sequence encodes CASSFARLYNEQFF.

The chain recombines TRBV7-6 with TRBJ2-1; 10 nucleotides agree with TRBD2. Germline CDR1 SGHVS, CDR2 FNYEAQ. The CDR3 loop spans 16 amino acids. After removal of 8 bases from V and 1 base from J, the junction contained 8 bases not matched to a gene. DNA of the CDR3: TGTGCCAGCGGTCTTAGCGGGGGGTTTTCCTACAATGAGCAGTTCTTC. The encoded protein is CASGLSGGFSYNEQFF.